This TCR beta chain was retrieved from a study of blood T cell repertoires in COVID-19. Study background: COVID-19 samples from acute and convalescent phases originated in the United States, Italy and Spain. Sample material is recorded as cDNA or gDNA derived from T cells, B-cell-depleted T cells, or PBMCs.

Sequencing was performed with immunoSEQ multiplex PCR; in TCRdb, only in-frame clones are kept and a portion is missing. The repertoire holds about 58,000 clones, with around 90% as singletons. From germline, CDR1 is PRHDT and CDR2 FYEKMQ (reference sequence). The CDR3 totals 13 residues. After removal of 6 bases from V and 2 bases from J, the junction contained 1 base not matched to a gene. Sequencing was carried out using peripheral blood. This chain links TRBV13 with TRBJ2-3, with TRBD2 matching 8 bases. The TCR originated in a man in his 60s with active COVID-19. The chain's CDR3 is CASSSGNTDTQYF. CDR3 in DNA: TGTGCCAGCAGTAGCGGGAACACAGATACGCAGTATTTT.